A single sample is the source of the 18 T cell receptor beta chains below, sequenced in a study of early T cells in non-severe SARS-CoV-2 infection. TCRdb itself ran the 5' RACE reads through MiXCR, one entry per CDR3 protein. This table has tens of thousands of distinct CDR3 sequences, about 5.6% appearing once. The sample consisted of whole blood. The receptors derive from an adult who was a healthcare worker with PCR-confirmed SARS-CoV-2 infection or an uninfected control (not recorded which).

This clonotype has ten or more counts. This chain joins TRBV5-4 and TRBJ1-2; TRBD1 aligns across 7 bases. Germline loops: CDR1 SGHNT, CDR2 YYREEE (reference sequence). The CDR3 totals 14 residues. Unmatched junction bases numbered 7, after V lost 4 bases and J lost 4 bases. CDR3 in DNA: TGTGCCAGCAGCAAGGGACAGATCTCCTATGGCTACACCTTC. Its protein product is CASSKGQISYGYTF. The whole variable domain, remainder taken from reference TRBV5-4 and TRBJ1-2, is ETGVTQSPTHLIKTRGQQVTLRCSSQSGHNTVSWYQQALGQGPQFIFQYYREEENGRGNFPPRFSGLQFPNYSSELNVNALELDDSALYLCASSKGQISYGYTFGSGTRLTVV.

This clonotype has ten or more counts. V and J are TRBV28 and TRBJ2-1, with 13 bases that match TRBD2. CDR3 length: 14 amino acids. V trimming: 6 bases; J trimming: 8 bases; junction bases outside the gene matches: 4. Germline assignment: CDR1 MDHEN and CDR2 SYDVKM. The DNA for the CDR3 is TGTGCCAGCAGCGGACTAGCGGGAGACCATGAGCAGTTCTTC. It yields the protein CASSGLAGDHEQFF.

This clonotype was seen many times. The CDR3 is CASSLGSGGQGFTDEQFF. CDR3 DNA: TGTGCCAGCAGCTTAGGATCAGGAGGCCAGGGGTTTACCGATGAGCAGTTCTTC. The gene calls are TRBV7-6 and TRBJ2-1; D might be TRBD1 (6 bases). The length of the CDR3 is 18 residues. Germline V gene sequence: CDR1 SGHVS, CDR2 FNYEAQ. Between the trimmed V and J ends, which lost 1 base and 8 bases, there was a span of 24 bases.

The table lists this clonotype with a few counts. The J gene is TRBJ2-3, the V gene TRBV28, with TRBD1 matching 7 bases. J gave up 2 bases and V 6 bases, and 8 bases lay outside the gene matches. The CDR3 length is 15 residues. The germline V gene encodes CDR1 MDHEN and CDR2 SYDVKM. The chain's CDR3 is CASSRMGTDTDTQYF. CDR3 DNA sequence: TGTGCCAGCAGCCGAATGGGGACAGACACAGATACGCAGTATTTT.

The genes are TRBV15 and TRBJ2-7, with D perhaps given as TRBD1 or TRBD2 (5 bases each). V shed 0 bases and J shed 6 bases, with 18 bases lying between them. Germline V gene lookup returns CDR1 LNHNV and CDR2 YYDKDF (reference sequence). This CDR3 is 16 amino acids long. The CDR3 DNA reads as TGTGCCACCAGCAGAGAGTCCCCAGCAGGGAGCTCCGAGCAGTACTTC. This translates into CATSRESPAGSSEQYF. Full variable domain (missing parts from reference TRBV15 and TRBJ2-7): DAMVIQNPRYQVTQFGKPVTLSCSQTLNHNVMYWYQQKSSQAPKLLFHYYDKDFNNEADTPDNFQSRRPNTSFCFLDIRSPGLGDTAMYLCATSRESPAGSSEQYFGPGTRLTVT.

V gene TRBV2 combines with J gene TRBJ2-7; D is perhaps TRBD2 (7 bases). The V gene's germline CDR1 is SNHLY and CDR2 FYNNEI. This CDR3 is 17 amino acids long. The V end was cut by 5 bases, the J end by 7 bases, with 27 bases between. The CDR3 loop is CASSHPAGHSTAGEQYV. The CDR3 nucleotides are TGTGCCAGCAGTCATCCCGCGGGACACTCCACAGCGGGGGAGCAGTACGTC.

The chain employs TRBV5-4 and TRBJ2-3; TRBD1 might be the D (5 bases). Trimming pared 0 bases from V and 3 bases from J, leaving 8 bases between. Germline V gene sequence: CDR1 SGHNT, CDR2 YYREEE (reference sequence). The CDR3 is 14 amino acids. This CDR3 is CASSLARVTDTQYF. CDR3 bases: TGTGCCAGCAGCTTGGCCAGGGTTACAGATACGCAGTATTTT.

The chain has TRBV12-3 or TRBV12-4 and TRBJ2-3; TRBD2 is a possible D gene (6 bases). The CDR3 length is 14 residues. With 9 bases removed from V and 4 bases from J, the gap between germline ends came to 17 bases. CDR3 in DNA: TGTGCCAGAAGTCGCGGAGGGAAAGCAGATACGCAGTATTTT. It codes for CARSRGGKADTQYF.

This clonotype has a handful of counts. The chain recombines TRBV11-2 with TRBJ1-1, with D possibly matching TRBD1 (6 bases). Trimming took off 6 bases at V and 5 bases at J, with 13 bases between the two ends. Germline CDR1 reads SGHAT; CDR2 reads FQNNGV. CDR3 length: 13 residues. The CDR3 nucleotides are TGTGCCAGCAGACGAGGGGGAGGAACTGAAGCTTTCTTT. Its protein product is CASRRGGGTEAFF.

This clonotype was counted at least ten times. The chain joins TRBV4-3 to TRBJ2-5; weak D call: TRBD2 (6 bases). The CDR3 runs to 15 residues. The V end was cut by 0 bases, the J end by 5 bases, with 13 bases between. Looked up from germline, CDR1 is LGHNA and CDR2 is YSLEER. DNA for the CDR3: TGCGCCAGCAGCCAAGATCAGACGGGAGCGGAGACCCAGTACTTC. Protein: CASSQDQTGAETQYF.

This clonotype occurred many times. J is TRBJ2-2 and V is TRBV20-1; TRBD2 might be the D (5 bases). The CDR3 contains 14 residues. Trimming pared 5 bases from V and 0 bases from J, leaving 10 bases between. From germline, CDR1 is DFQATT and CDR2 SNEGSKA (reference sequence). CDR3 sequence: CSARKLANTGELFF. The CDR3 DNA reads as TGCAGTGCTCGCAAACTAGCGAACACCGGGGAGCTGTTTTTT.

This clonotype was observed at least ten times. The chain couples TRBV12-3 or TRBV12-4 to TRBJ2-3; D might be TRBD2 (6 bases). Trimming took off 5 bases at V and 2 bases at J, with 11 bases between the two ends. The CDR3 consists of 14 residues. The chain's CDR3 is CASSLGTFTDTQYF. Here the CDR3 DNA reads TGTGCCAGCAGTCTAGGGACTTTCACAGATACGCAGTATTTT.

This clonotype occurred a few times. The chain carries TRBV28 and TRBJ1-1; D perhaps matches TRBD1 (5 bases). In germline, CDR1 is MDHEN, CDR2 SYDVKM. The CDR3 sequence is 14 residues long. V was cut by 4 bases and J by 0 bases, with 9 bases left in between. The CDR3 spells CASSSPTVNTEAFF. CDR3 DNA: TGTGCCAGCAGTTCCCCGACAGTGAACACTGAAGCTTTCTTT.

The chain links TRBV2 to TRBJ2-1, with D possibly called TRBD1 or TRBD2 (5 bases each). V was cut by 4 bases and J by 11 bases, with 12 bases left in between. Germline CDR1 reads SNHLY; CDR2 reads FYNNEI. This CDR3 contains 12 residues. The CDR3 DNA reads as TGTGCCAGCAGTGGACGGGACCAGAAGCAGTTCTTC. It yields the protein CASSGRDQKQFF.

This clonotype occurred a few times. This chain joins TRBV6-5 and TRBJ2-5, with TRBD2 matching over 11 bases. This CDR3 spans 16 amino acids. Germline CDR1 MNHEY, CDR2 SVGAGI. The junction had 1 base not matched to a gene; V was cut back by 0 bases and J by 1 base. In nucleotides, the CDR3 is TGTGCCAGCAGTTACTCCGGGACTAGCGGCCAAGAGACCCAGTACTTC. Amino acid sequence: CASSYSGTSGQETQYF.

The table lists this clonotype with many counts. The chain uses TRBV11-3 and TRBJ2-7, with 8 bases fitting TRBD1. This CDR3 is built from 14 residues. Germline V CDR1 and CDR2: SGHNT, YENEEA. V dropped 1 base and J dropped 2; count of bases not matched to a gene: 1. CDR3 DNA: TGTGCCAGCAGCTTAGGGACAGGGACCTACGAGCAGTACGTC. Its protein product is CASSLGTGTYEQYV.

CDR3 sequence: CAISARSLGSGTPGEQYV. The CDR3 nucleotides are TGTGCCATCAGTGCGCGTTCTTTGGGTAGCGGTACCCCTGGCGAGCAGTACGTC. J is TRBJ2-7 and V is TRBV10-3, with D possibly being TRBD2 (6 bases). Per the germline V gene, CDR1 is ENHRY and CDR2 is SYGVKD. This CDR3 is 18 amino acids long. Trimming removed 4 bases from V and 6 bases from J, with 28 bases in between.

This clonotype turned up a few times. The V call is TRBV6-2 or TRBV6-3, the J call TRBJ2-7, with no clear D. V gave up 6 bases and J gave up 3 bases, with 6 bases separating them. CDR1 is MNHEY and CDR2 is SVGEGT in the germline V gene. The CDR3 is made up of 11 amino acids. This chain's CDR3 is CASSQRYEQYF. The CDR3 nucleotides read TGTGCCAGCAGCCAACGCTACGAGCAGTACTTC.